This section outlines one TCR beta chain sequence together with its context. What this receptor recognizes is not known. No base quality information exists; no much larger clone differs at one position. Participants in the prospective study were enrolled through a virtual design, were aged about 18 to 89 years, and lived in some 24 United States geographic areas. In the prospective study, cohorts were assigned on the basis of participant-reported clinical history obtained from a screening survey and a study questionnaire. A participant counted as exposed if, within 2 weeks of entering the study, that participant had been in contact with someone who had a PCR-confirmed or clinician-diagnosed COVID-19 case. Each participant in the prospective study had whole blood, serum and a nasopharyngeal or oropharyngeal swab collected by mobile phlebotomists. Prospective study participants could optionally give additional blood draws and questionnaires over a roughly two-month period. Prospective study blood samples were shipped either frozen or at room temperature before DNA extraction.

These data are taken from a study of blood T cell repertoires in COVID-19 (dated by TCRdb to the early 2020s). Some background on the complete study: Samples from collaborators originated in the United States, Italy and Spain and spanned both the acute and convalescent phases of COVID-19. The repertoires were released in a freely available public database intended as a resource for research on the immune response to SARS-CoV-2. Subjects who had been exposed to COVID-19, were actively infected with it, or had recovered from it provided the deeply sampled blood TCRbeta repertoires that made up the dataset. The samples were drawn from two sources: the first 160 participants of the ongoing ImmuneRACE study, and 1,254 subjects contributed by 6 global collaborators. The material from the prospective study consisted of cDNA or gDNA derived from T cells, B-cell-depleted T cells, or PBMCs. Nearly every sample came with metadata listing a de-identified subject ID, COVID-19 status, age in years and sex. Where HLA class I and class II types were available, the types were taken from metadata supplied by the sample provider, not from assay-based typing. What the work shows at the level of the full study, not this receptor alone: The quantity of clinical and demographic metadata differed by source and by participant and was supplied without curation.

TCRbeta CDR3 regions were amplified from genomic DNA by means of the immunoSEQ Assay, a bias-controlled multiplex PCR. Per the authors' processing: The number of nucleated cells in each sample was estimated by amplification of reference gene primers within the assay. To quantify the absolute abundance of each unique TCRbeta CDR3 rearrangement, sequence reads were collapsed and filtered. Productive Simpson clonality was computed per sample as the square root of Simpson's diversity index over productive rearrangements. Entries here come from immuneACCESS through TCRdb and include only in-frame sequences with V and J called. Some clones fail to appear in such tables; in the studies checked, an unresolved V gene covers under half of the shortfall, and the cause of the remainder is unknown. For V, J and clone size, that table is used; D and trimming come from the DNA. This sample is represented by about 220,000 clones; 83% of them were singletons. The ten most abundant clones make up roughly 5% of the sample.

Taken from the germline V gene (reference sequence), the CDR1 and CDR2 loops are LNHDA and SQIVND. From the cysteine through the phenylalanine, the CDR3 covers 12 amino acids. Only CDR3 DNA remains: 36 bases, in frame from the first base. Cut back by 7 bases and 4 bases, the V and J ends lie 10 bases apart. Recombination joined TRBV19 with TRBJ1-2, with the D segment identity uncertain. This TCR derives from a woman in her fifties or sixties who had been exposed to COVID-19. The sample was PBMCs or T cells enriched from blood (not recorded which). The CDR3 here reads CASKTQAYGYTF. The sequenced DNA is TGTGCCAGTAAAACGCAGGCCTATGGCTACACCTTC. The CDR3, completed at both ends by the reference TRBV19 and TRBJ1-2 genes, gives the full variable domain DGGITQSPKYLFRKEGQNVTLSCEQNLNHDAMYWYRQDPGQGLRLIYYSQIVNDFQKGDIAEGYSVSREKKESFPLTVTSAQKNPTAFYLCASKTQAYGYTFGSGTRLTVV.